This is a list of T cell receptor beta chains from one sample in a study of blood T cells in healthy people across ages. One entry per CDR3 protein results from TCRdb running MiXCR on the 5' RACE reads. The data contain hundreds of thousands of distinct CDR3 sequences, roughly 27% of them singletons. The sample consisted of blood. These receptors were obtained from a woman in her 70s in good health. The CDR3 runs from the conserved cysteine through the conserved F or W. D genes are given only for firm matches. Clone sizes are given selectively: once, few, many, or a class where the clone is expanded.

>.|TRBJ2-7|TRBV20-1|.
CSANDSPYEQYF
TGCAGTGCTAACGACAGTCCCTACGAGCAGTACTTC
>.|TRBJ1-2|TRBV7-9|few
CASSEGLEYSHGYTF
TGTGCCAGCAGCGAAGGTTTGGAGTACTCCCATGGCTACACCTTC
>.|TRBJ1-5|TRBV6-1|few
CASGVDGNQPQHF
TGTGCCAGCGGAGTGGATGGTAATCAGCCCCAGCATTTT
>TRBD2|TRBJ2-7|TRBV6-6|.
CASSTVSGRYSYEQYF
TGTGCCAGCAGTACAGTTAGCGGGAGGTACTCCTACGAGCAGTACTTC
>.|TRBJ1-1|TRBV29-1|many
CSVEGAFLAGEAFF
TGCAGCGTTGAGGGCGCATTCCTTGCTGGTGAAGCTTTCTTT
>TRBD2|TRBJ2-5|TRBV29-1|.
CSVGTSGGSGTQYF
TGCAGCGTGGGGACTAGCGGGGGGAGCGGGACCCAGTACTTC
>TRBD2|TRBJ2-5|TRBV20-1|.
CSAPGGITQETQYF
TGCAGTGCTCCGGGAGGAATAACCCAAGAGACCCAGTACTTC
>TRBD1|TRBJ1-2|TRBV7-2|few
CASSSGTGAVGYTF
TGTGCCAGCAGCTCAGGGACAGGGGCCGTGGGCTACACCTTC
>.|TRBJ2-7|TRBV20-1|few
CSATVGLTYEQYF
TGCAGTGCTACTGTGGGCCTTACCTACGAGCAGTACTTC
>TRBD1|TRBJ2-3|TRBV20-1|few
CSASGQGGTDTQYF
TGCAGTGCTAGTGGGCAGGGGGGCACAGATACGCAGTATTTT
>.|TRBJ2-5|TRBV7-3|few
CASSSSGTLGETQYF
TGTGCCAGCAGCTCCTCCGGGACTCTGGGGGAGACCCAGTACTTC
>TRBD1|TRBJ2-2|TRBV5-1|few
CASSLAPQGVNTGELVF
TGCGCCAGCAGCTTGGCCCCACAGGGGGTGAACACCGGGGAGCTGGTTTTT
>.|TRBJ1-5|TRBV7-2|few
CASSLGSGQPQHF
TGTGCCAGCAGCTTAGGATCTGGACAGCCCCAGCATTTT
>.|TRBJ2-5|TRBV5-1|.
CASSLQELRGQYF
TGCGCCAGCAGTCTACAGGAATTAAGGGGGCAGTACTTC
>TRBD1|TRBJ2-4|TRBV7-2|.
CASSLVGQGNIQYF
TGTGCCAGCAGCTTAGTAGGACAGGGGAACATTCAGTACTTC
>TRBD1|TRBJ2-3|TRBV7-9|.
CASSSRIGDSTSTDTQYF
TGTGCCAGCAGCTCCCGCATCGGGGACAGTACTAGCACAGATACGCAGTATTTT
>.|TRBJ2-7|TRBV7-2|.
CASSPERSSYEQYF
TGTGCCAGCAGCCCTGAGCGGTCCTCCTACGAGCAGTACTTC
>.|TRBJ2-7|TRBV11-2|.
CASSLGLLSYEQYF
TGCGCCAGCAGCCTCGGACTTCTCTCCTACGAGCAGTACTTC
>TRBD2|TRBJ2-1|TRBV5-1|few
CASSQTSLNEQFF
TGCGCCAGCAGCCAGACTAGCTTAAATGAGCAGTTCTTC
>.|TRBJ1-4|TRBV25-1|medium-sized
CASSVGGEGEKLFF
TGTGCCAGCAGTGTCGGGGGAGAAGGTGAAAAACTGTTTTTT
>TRBD2|TRBJ2-7|TRBV29-1|.
CSVNSGFGYEQYF
TGCAGCGTCAATAGCGGGTTTGGCTACGAGCAGTACTTC
>TRBD2|TRBJ2-7|TRBV20-1|.
CSAIELAGAPYEQYF
TGCAGTGCTATAGAATTAGCGGGAGCCCCCTACGAGCAGTACTTC